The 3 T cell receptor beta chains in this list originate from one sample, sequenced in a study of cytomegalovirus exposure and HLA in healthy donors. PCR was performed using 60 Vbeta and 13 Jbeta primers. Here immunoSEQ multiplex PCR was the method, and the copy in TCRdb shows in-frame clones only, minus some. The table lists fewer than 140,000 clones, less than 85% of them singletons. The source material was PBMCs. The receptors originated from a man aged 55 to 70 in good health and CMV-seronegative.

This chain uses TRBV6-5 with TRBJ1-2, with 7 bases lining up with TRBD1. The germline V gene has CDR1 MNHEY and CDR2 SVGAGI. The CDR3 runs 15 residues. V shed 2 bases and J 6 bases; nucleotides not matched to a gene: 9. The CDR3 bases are TGTGCCAGCAGTTACAGCACGACAGGGACGAATGGCTACACCTTC. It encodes CASSYSTTGTNGYTF.

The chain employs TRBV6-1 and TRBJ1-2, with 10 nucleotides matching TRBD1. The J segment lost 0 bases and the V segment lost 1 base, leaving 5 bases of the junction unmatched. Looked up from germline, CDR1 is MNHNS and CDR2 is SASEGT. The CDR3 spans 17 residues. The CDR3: CASSEVVGQGTNYGYTF. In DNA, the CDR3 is TGTGCCAGCAGTGAAGTGGTGGGACAGGGGACTAACTATGGCTACACCTTC.

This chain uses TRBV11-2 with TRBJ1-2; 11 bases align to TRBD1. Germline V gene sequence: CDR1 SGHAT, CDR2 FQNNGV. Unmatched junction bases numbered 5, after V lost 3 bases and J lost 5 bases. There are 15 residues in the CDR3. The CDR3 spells CASSFGGTGGYGYTF. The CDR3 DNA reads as TGTGCCAGCAGCTTTGGTGGGACAGGGGGTTATGGCTACACCTTC.